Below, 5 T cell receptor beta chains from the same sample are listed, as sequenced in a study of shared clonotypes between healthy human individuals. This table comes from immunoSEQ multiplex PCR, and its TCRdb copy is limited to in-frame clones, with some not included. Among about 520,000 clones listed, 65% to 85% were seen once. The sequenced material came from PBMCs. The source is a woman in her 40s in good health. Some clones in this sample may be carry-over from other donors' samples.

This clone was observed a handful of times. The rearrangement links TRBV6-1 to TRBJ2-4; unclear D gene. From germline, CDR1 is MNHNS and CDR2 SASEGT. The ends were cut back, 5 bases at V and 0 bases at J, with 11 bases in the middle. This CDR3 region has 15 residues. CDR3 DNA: TGTGCCAGCAGTCCAGGCCCTGGAGCCAAAAACATTCAGTACTTC. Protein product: CASSPGPGAKNIQYF.

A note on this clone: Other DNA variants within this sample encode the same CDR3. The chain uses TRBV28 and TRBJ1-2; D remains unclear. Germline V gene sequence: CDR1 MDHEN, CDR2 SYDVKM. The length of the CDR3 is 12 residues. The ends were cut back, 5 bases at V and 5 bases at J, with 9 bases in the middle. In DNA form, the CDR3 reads TGTGCCAGCAGTCCGGGAGAGTATGGCTACACCTTC. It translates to CASSPGEYGYTF.

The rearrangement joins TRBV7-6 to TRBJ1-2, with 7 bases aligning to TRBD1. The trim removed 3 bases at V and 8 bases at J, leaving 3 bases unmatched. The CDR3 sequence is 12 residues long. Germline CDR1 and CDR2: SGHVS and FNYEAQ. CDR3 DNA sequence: TGTGCCAGCAGCTTCCCAGGGGGGGGCTACACCTTC. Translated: CASSFPGGGYTF.

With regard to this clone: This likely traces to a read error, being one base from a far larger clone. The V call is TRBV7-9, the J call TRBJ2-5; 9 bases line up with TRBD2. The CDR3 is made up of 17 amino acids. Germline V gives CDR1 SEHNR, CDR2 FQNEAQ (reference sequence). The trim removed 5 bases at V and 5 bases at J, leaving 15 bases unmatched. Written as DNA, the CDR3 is TGTGCCAGCAGCCATAGGACTAGCGTGAGATTCGGGGAGACCCAGTACTTC. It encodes CASSHRTSVRFGETQYF. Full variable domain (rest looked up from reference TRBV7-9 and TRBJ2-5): DTGVSQNPRHKITKRGQNVTFRCDPISEHNRLYWYRQTLGQGPEFLTYFQNEAQLEKSRLLSDRFSAERPKGSFSTLEIQRTEQGDSAMYLCASSHRTSVRFGETQYFGPGTRLLVL.

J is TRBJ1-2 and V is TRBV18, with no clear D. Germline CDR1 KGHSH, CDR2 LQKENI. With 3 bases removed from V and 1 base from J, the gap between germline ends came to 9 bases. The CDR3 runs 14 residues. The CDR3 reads CASSPGIFNYGYTF. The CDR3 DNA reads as TGTGCCAGCTCACCGGGAATCTTTAACTATGGCTACACCTTC.